This T cell receptor beta chain came from a study of cytotoxic CD8 clonotypes in ibrutinib-treated CLL. Study information: Mean values per sample were 255,043 productive templates and under 100,000 productive rearrangements.

Study results and limitations: Public clonotypes were rare and shrank or held steady on treatment. Patients showed higher baseline clonality than age-matched healthy donors, and it tracked circulating CD8+ T-cell counts.

With regard to this clone: Its matching antigen is unknown.

Some clones are missing from TCRdb's copy, which holds only in-frame ones; the method was immunoSEQ multiplex PCR. The table shows about 50,000 clones, with roughly three fifths occurring only once. The receptor was isolated from a human donor with chronic lymphocytic leukemia. Here the sequenced sample was PBMCs, taken after 24 months of ibrutinib treatment.

The CDR3 loop reads CAISDPAAAGTSYEQYF. In DNA form, the CDR3 reads TGTGCCATCAGTGACCCAGCGGCAGCGGGGACCTCCTACGAGCAGTACTTC. The gene calls are TRBV10-3 and TRBJ2-7; 7 bases map to TRBD2. CDR3 size: 17 residues. The V gene's germline CDR1 is ENHRY and CDR2 SYGVKD. V lost 3 bases to trimming and J lost 0 bases; unmatched junction nucleotides: 11.